Below, 29 T cell receptor beta chains from the same sample are listed, as sequenced in a study of blood T cell repertoires in COVID-19. Only in-frame clones appear in the TCRdb table, and some are missing; sequencing was by immunoSEQ multiplex PCR. The sample gives more than 110,000 clones, around nine tenths of which show up once; less than 3% is in the top ten. The sequencing sample was made of peripheral blood. These receptors were taken from a man aged 55 to 70 with active or convalescent COVID-19.

The chain carries TRBV3-1 (or the pseudogene TRBV3-2) and TRBJ2-5; D is perhaps TRBD2 (5 bases). With 1 base removed from V and 5 bases from J, the gap between germline ends came to 11 bases. CDR1 LGHDT and CDR2 YNNKEL come from the germline V gene (reference sequence). The CDR3 sequence is 14 residues long. In DNA form, the CDR3 reads TGTGCCAGCAGCCAAGTGAATAGCGTCGAGACCCAGTACTTC. This encodes CASSQVNSVETQYF.

This chain connects TRBV19 to TRBJ2-1, with 7 bases aligning to TRBD2. Germline-derived CDR1 and CDR2 are LNHDA and SQIVND (reference sequence). The CDR3 covers 16 residues. V was clipped by 3 bases and J by 0 bases; unmatched bases: 5. The CDR3 loop reads CASSIQAGSSYNEQFF. The DNA for the CDR3 is TGTGCCAGTAGTATTCAAGCGGGGAGCTCCTACAATGAGCAGTTCTTC.

This chain joins TRBV2 and TRBJ2-3; 7 nucleotides agree with TRBD2. Trimming at V came to 4 bases and at J to 8 bases, leaving 12 bases not matched to a gene. CDR1 and CDR2 (germline): SNHLY, FYNNEI. The CDR3 is 15 residues long. CDR3 nucleotide sequence: TGTGCCAGCAGTGTAGAAGCGGGGACCCCTGGTACGCAGTATTTT. Translated: CASSVEAGTPGTQYF.

The chain carries TRBV3-1 (or the pseudogene TRBV3-2) and TRBJ1-2; no clear D gene. The CDR3 contains 14 residues. Germline V gene lookup returns CDR1 LGHDT and CDR2 YNNKEL (reference sequence). Trimming pared 0 bases from V and 7 bases from J, leaving 12 bases between. The CDR3 DNA sequence: TGTGCCAGCAGCCAAGATGGGAGGTGGGGTGGCTACACCTTC. This translates into CASSQDGRWGGYTF.

The chain employs TRBV5-5 and TRBJ2-5, with 7 bases fitting TRBD2. This CDR3 has 16 residues. CDR1 is SGHKS, CDR2 YYEKEE, per germline (reference sequence). Losses at the gene ends were 4 bases for V and 5 bases for J; bases not matched to a gene: 14. DNA of the CDR3: TGTGCCAGCAGCCTGGGGACGTGGGGAGGGTTGGAGACCCAGTACTTC. Protein product: CASSLGTWGGLETQYF.

The rearrangement links TRBV19 to TRBJ1-2; the D is unclear. CDR1 and CDR2 (germline): LNHDA, SQIVND (reference sequence). This CDR3 has 15 amino acids. V dropped 0 bases and J dropped 0 bases, with 8 bases sitting between them. The CDR3 here is CASSIDAGSNYGYTF. In nucleotides, the CDR3 is TGTGCCAGTAGTATAGATGCGGGTTCTAACTATGGCTACACCTTC.

The rearrangement links TRBV25-1 to TRBJ2-3; TRBD1 is a possible D gene (6 bases). V lost 5 bases and J 2 bases, leaving 17 bases between the germline ends. Germline V lookup: CDR1 MGHDK, CDR2 SYGVNS. The CDR3 has 16 amino acids. CDR3 DNA sequence: TGTGCCAGCAGTCCACAGGGCAGGGCCACCACAGATACGCAGTATTTT. This translates into CASSPQGRATTDTQYF.

CDR3 sequence reads: CASSEAIGQYRAFF. The CDR3 region has the DNA TGTGCCAGCAGTGAAGCTATAGGACAGTATAGAGCTTTCTTT. This rearrangement joins TRBV2 to TRBJ1-1, with a possible D match to TRBD1 (6 bases). The CDR3 has 14 residues. V was clipped by 0 bases and J by 10 bases, with 15 bases between them. Germline CDR1 reads SNHLY; CDR2 reads FYNNEI.

The chain joins TRBV28 to TRBJ2-5; weak D call: TRBD1 (5 bases). CDR3 size: 17 residues. The germline V and J ends were trimmed by 4 bases and 1 base, with 19 bases remaining between them. Germline CDR1 and CDR2: MDHEN and SYDVKM. Here the CDR3 reads CASSSKPQRGSQETQYF. CDR3 nucleotide sequence: TGTGCCAGCAGTTCCAAGCCCCAAAGGGGATCCCAAGAGACCCAGTACTTC.

The CDR3 sequence: CASSSGTGYEQYF. The DNA for the CDR3 is TGCGCCAGCAGCTCTGGGACAGGCTACGAGCAGTACTTC. The V gene is TRBV5-1, the J gene TRBJ2-7, with 8 nucleotides matching TRBD1. The V and J ends lost 3 bases and 3 bases, in that order; junction bases with no gene match: 2. The CDR3 runs 13 residues. The germline V gene has CDR1 SGHRS and CDR2 YFSETQ.

This rearrangement joins TRBV27 to TRBJ1-1; D is unclear. V dropped 7 bases and J dropped 10 bases, with 25 bases sitting between them. Germline V lookup: CDR1 MNHEY, CDR2 SMNVEV (reference sequence). CDR3 size: 15 residues. CDR3 in DNA: TGTGCCAGCAACCCCACGGCCGGTTTTACCGAGGGAGCTTTCTTT. This gives the protein CASNPTAGFTEGAFF.

This clone has only one observation. This chain uses TRBV7-2 with TRBJ2-3; 7 positions match TRBD2. J was trimmed by 6 bases and V by 0 bases; bases with no gene match: 6. Per the germline V gene, CDR1 is SGHTA and CDR2 is FQGNSA. This CDR3 is 15 amino acids long. The CDR3 DNA follows: TGTGCCAGCAGCTTAGCCGGACTAGATGTTGATACGCAGTATTTT. Its translation is CASSLAGLDVDTQYF.

This clone was counted a few times. The genes are TRBV5-1 and TRBJ2-5; tentatively, D is TRBD2 (5 bases). From germline, CDR1 is SGHRS and CDR2 YFSETQ. The CDR3 runs 14 residues. Trimming removed 6 bases at V and 5 bases at J, with 17 bases between. The CDR3 region has the DNA TGCGCCAGCAAAGACTGGCGGGCGGAGGAGACCCAGTACTTC. Its translation: CASKDWRAEETQYF.

The genes are TRBV7-6 and TRBJ2-2, with a weak D call TRBD2 (6 bases). Trimming stripped 5 bases from V and 2 bases from J, with 18 bases between. In germline, CDR1 is SGHVS, CDR2 FNYEAQ. CDR3 size: 17 residues. As DNA, the CDR3 is TGTGCCAGCAGCCAAGGACTGGGGGGAATCAACACCGGGGAGCTGTTTTTT. Residues: CASSQGLGGINTGELFF.

The rearrangement joins TRBV20-1 to TRBJ2-7; 8 bases fit TRBD1. CDR1 is DFQATT and CDR2 is SNEGSKA in the germline V gene (reference sequence). This CDR3 contains 11 residues. With V trimmed by 6 bases and J by 5 bases, 3 bases remained unmatched. The CDR3 coding sequence is TGCAGTGCAACGACAGGGGACGAGCAGTACTTC. It encodes CSATTGDEQYF.

This clone was seen only a few times. V usage is TRBV28 and J usage is TRBJ1-4; a possible D gene is TRBD1 (6 bases). CDR3 length: 15 residues. Trimming removed 7 bases at V and 6 bases at J, with 18 bases between. Germline CDR1 MDHEN, CDR2 SYDVKM. CDR3 bases: TGTGCCAGCATTCAAACCTCAGGGGCGTATGAAAAACTGTTTTTT. Encoded protein: CASIQTSGAYEKLFF.

CDR3 in amino acids: CASSLGGTSGSEQYF. CDR3 sequence (DNA): TGTGCCAGCAGCTTGGGAGGGACTAGCGGGAGCGAGCAGTACTTC. The V call is TRBV5-4, the J call TRBJ2-7, with 14 bases lining up with TRBD2. The CDR3 extends over 15 amino acids. From germline, CDR1 is SGHNT and CDR2 YYREEE (reference sequence). Trimming took 0 bases from V and 6 from J; bases not matched to a gene: 2.

V and J are TRBV7-2 and TRBJ2-5; 10 nucleotides align to TRBD1. The CDR3 contains 18 residues. Unmatched junction bases numbered 11, after V lost 0 bases and J lost 4 bases. CDR1 is SGHTA and CDR2 is FQGNSA in the germline V gene. Here the CDR3 reads CASSLALGRQGAGETQYF. The CDR3 DNA reads TGTGCCAGCAGCTTAGCCCTCGGGAGACAGGGGGCGGGAGAGACCCAGTACTTC.

V is TRBV5-5 and J is TRBJ1-6, with D tentatively TRBD1 (5 bases). Germline loops: CDR1 SGHKS, CDR2 YYEKEE (reference sequence). Trimming left V 0 bases short and J 7 bases short, with 11 bases between. The CDR3 consists of 15 residues. As DNA, the CDR3 is TGTGCCAGCAGCTTGGAACCAGGGCCCAATTCACCCCTCCACTTT. This gives the protein CASSLEPGPNSPLHF. Supplemented by reference TRBV5-5 and TRBJ1-6, the full variable domain reads DAGVTQSPTHLIKTRGQQVTLRCSPISGHKSVSWYQQVLGQGPQFIFQYYEKEERGRGNFPDRFSARQFPNYSSELNVNALLLGDSALYLCASSLEPGPNSPLHFGNGTRLTVT.

The chain uses TRBV28 and TRBJ1-1; D gene ambiguous. With 6 bases removed from V and 1 base from J, the gap between germline ends came to 9 bases. This CDR3 comprises 13 residues. Germline V gene lookup returns CDR1 MDHEN and CDR2 SYDVKM. In nucleotides, the CDR3 is TGTGCCAGCAGGCCGACTGCGAACACTGAAGCTTTCTTT. Encoded protein: CASRPTANTEAFF.

This clone was seen just once. This rearrangement joins TRBV19 to TRBJ2-2; D uncertain. The length of the CDR3 is 13 residues. CDR1 LNHDA and CDR2 SQIVND come from the germline V gene (reference sequence). V lost 3 bases and J 4 bases, leaving 6 bases between the germline ends. The CDR3 here is CASSMSSTGELFF. The CDR3 DNA is TGTGCCAGTAGTATGAGTTCCACCGGGGAGCTGTTTTTT.

The chain carries TRBV4-1 and TRBJ1-4; D not certain. CDR1 and CDR2 from the germline V gene are MGHRA and YSYEKL. This CDR3 is 14 amino acids long. V was pared by 1 base and J by 8 bases, with 11 bases between. The CDR3 is CASSQAVLEEKLFF. The CDR3 nucleotides are TGCGCCAGCAGCCAAGCGGTGCTAGAGGAAAAACTGTTTTTT.

This clone has more than one count but fewer than ten. The chain joins TRBV7-2 to TRBJ2-3; D gene ambiguous. The V and J ends lost 0 bases and 6 bases respectively, with 7 bases between them. The CDR3 runs to 13 residues. Germline V gene data show CDR1 as SGHTA and CDR2 as FQGNSA. The CDR3 sequence: CASSLAIQDTQYF. CDR3 sequence (DNA): TGTGCCAGCAGCTTAGCCATCCAGGATACGCAGTATTTT. The entire variable domain, with the rest obtained from reference TRBV7-2 and TRBJ2-3, is as follows: GAGVSQSPSNKVTEKGKDVELRCDPISGHTALYWYRQSLGQGLEFLIYFQGNSAPDKSGLPSDRFSAERTGGSVSTLTIQRTQQEDSAVYLCASSLAIQDTQYFGPGTRLTVL.

This clone came up a few times. The rearrangement joins TRBV5-1 to TRBJ1-3; D gene unclear. Between the trimmed V and J ends, which lost 0 bases and 2 bases, there was a span of 6 bases. CDR3 length equals 14 residues. Per the germline V gene, CDR1 is SGHRS and CDR2 is YFSETQ. The CDR3 protein is CASSLGRAGNTIYF. CDR3 sequence (DNA): TGCGCCAGCAGCTTGGGGCGGGCTGGAAACACCATATATTTT.

The rearrangement joins TRBV21-1 to TRBJ1-1; TRBD1 reflects the table's D call only, with no check against the DNA. TRBV21-1 is classified as a pseudogene. There are 16 residues in the CDR3. The CDR3 reads CASSKALGQANTEAFF. CDR3 sequence (DNA): TGTGCCAGCAGCAAAGCGCTAGGACAGGCAAACACTGAAGCTTTCTTT.

The V and J genes are TRBV7-9 and TRBJ1-3; D not resolved. Between the trimmed V and J ends, which lost 0 bases and 0 bases, there was a span of 12 bases. The CDR3 covers 17 residues. Per the germline V gene, CDR1 is SEHNR and CDR2 is FQNEAQ (reference sequence). The CDR3 loop is CASSLAGGGISGNTIYF. The DNA for the CDR3 is TGTGCCAGCAGCTTAGCGGGAGGAGGGATCTCTGGAAACACCATATATTTT.

This sequence joins TRBV2 and TRBJ1-4; 7 nucleotides line up with TRBD1. The CDR3 extends over 15 amino acids. Per the germline V gene, CDR1 is SNHLY and CDR2 is FYNNEI. The V segment lost 0 bases and the J segment 7 bases; nucleotides outside the gene matches: 5. The CDR3 protein is CASSEAGGGGEKLFF. DNA for the CDR3: TGTGCCAGCAGTGAAGCAGGAGGGGGCGGTGAAAAACTGTTTTTT.

This clone appeared once. The J gene is TRBJ1-1, the V gene TRBV6-2 or TRBV6-3, with 10 bases aligning to TRBD1. Germline lookup yields CDR1 MNHEY and CDR2 SVGEGT. CDR3 length equals 17 residues. J was trimmed by 1 base and V by 0 bases; bases with no gene match: 5. The CDR3 nucleotides read TGTGCCAGCAGTTACTCGAGGGACAGGGGACGGAACACTGAAGCTTTCTTT. Its translation is CASSYSRDRGRNTEAFF.

For this clone: A read error may produce the germline difference seen at one junction end. The V gene is TRBV12-3 or TRBV12-4, the J gene TRBJ1-5; D gene ambiguous. This CDR3 is 12 amino acids long. For the CDR3, the DNA is TGTGCTAGCAGTCGGGGAGATCAGCCCCAGCATTTT. Protein: CASSRGDQPQHF.